This T cell receptor beta chain was observed in a study of T cells in Graves' hyperthyroidism and ophthalmopathy. Amplification yielded TCR beta CDR3 regions, with RNA transcripts as the source. The HTBI primer set drove a first-round RT-PCR of the TCR CDR3. TCRdb reprocessed the multiplex PCR reads with MiXCR, giving one entry per CDR3 protein. The repertoire holds 300,000 to 450,000 distinct CDR3 sequences, with 13% as singletons. General study findings and limits: A model of 13 V-J pairs discriminated ophthalmopathy from stable hyperthyroidism.

Germline V gene data show CDR1 as GTSNPN and CDR2 as SVGIG (reference sequence). Trimming at V came to 1 base and at J to 7 bases, leaving 10 bases not matched to a gene. This CDR3 has 14 residues. Patients between 18 and 65 years old had hyperthyroidism, newly diagnosed and lasting under 2 months. Reasons for excluding patients were uncontrolled infection, other autoimmune disease, pregnancy or lactation. The sample holds many counts of this clonotype. Its antigen is not identified. The rearrangement uses TRBV30 and TRBJ2-7; TRBD1 aligns across 7 bases. The TCR originated in a woman aged 18-30 years with Graves' hyperthyroidism. The material sequenced was blood. The CDR3 bases are TGTGCCTGGAGTGCTGTTGGACAGGTAGTTGAGCAGTACTTC. As protein: CAWSAVGQVVEQYF.